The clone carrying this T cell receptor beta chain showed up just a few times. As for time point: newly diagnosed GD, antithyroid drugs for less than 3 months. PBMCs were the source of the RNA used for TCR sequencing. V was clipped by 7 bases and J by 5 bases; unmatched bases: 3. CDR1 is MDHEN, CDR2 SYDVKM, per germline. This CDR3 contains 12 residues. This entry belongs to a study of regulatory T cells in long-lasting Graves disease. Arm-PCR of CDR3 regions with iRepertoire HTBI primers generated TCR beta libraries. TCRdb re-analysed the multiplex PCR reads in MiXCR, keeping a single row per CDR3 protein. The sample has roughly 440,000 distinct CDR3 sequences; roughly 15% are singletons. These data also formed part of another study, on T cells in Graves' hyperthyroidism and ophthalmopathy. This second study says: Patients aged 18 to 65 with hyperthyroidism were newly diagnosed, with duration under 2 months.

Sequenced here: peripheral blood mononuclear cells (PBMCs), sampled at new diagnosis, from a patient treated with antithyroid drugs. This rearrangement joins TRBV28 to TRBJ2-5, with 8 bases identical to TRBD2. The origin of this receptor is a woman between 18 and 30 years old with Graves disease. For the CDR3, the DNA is TGTGCCAGCACACGGGGGGGGGAGACCCAGTACTTC. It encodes CASTRGGETQYF. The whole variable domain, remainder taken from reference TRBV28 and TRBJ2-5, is DVKVTQSSRYLVKRTGEKVFLECVQDMDHENMFWYRQDPGLGLRLIYFSYDVKMKEKGDIPEGYSVSREKKERFSLILESASTNQTSMYLCASTRGGETQYFGPGTRLLVL.